These 13 T cell receptor beta chains share one sample of origin, sequenced in a study of blood T cell repertoires in COVID-19. Assay used: immunoSEQ multiplex PCR; TCRdb lists only in-frame clones, some missing. This sample has about 47,000 clones; approximately 88% occur once, and the top ten carry around 2.3%. Material: peripheral blood. The receptors stem from a man aged 50-59 years with acute or convalescent COVID-19.

The J gene is TRBJ1-3, the V gene TRBV9; no clear D. V was cut by 0 bases and J by 0 bases, with 7 bases left in between. The CDR3 is 15 residues long. Germline V lookup: CDR1 SGDLS, CDR2 YYNGEE. The CDR3 sequence is CASSVDQISGNTIYF. The CDR3 region has the DNA TGTGCCAGCAGCGTAGACCAGATCTCTGGAAACACCATATATTTT.

The chain carries TRBV9 and TRBJ2-7, with unresolved D. The germline gives CDR1 SGDLS, CDR2 YYNGEE. This CDR3 contains 15 residues. The V gene lost 0 bases and the J gene lost 0 bases, with 10 bases spanning the gap. The CDR3 loop reads CASSVGGIGSYEQYF. CDR3 sequence (DNA): TGTGCCAGCAGCGTAGGCGGAATTGGCTCCTACGAGCAGTACTTC. The full variable domain, with the rest looked up from reference TRBV9 and TRBJ2-7, is DSGVTQTPKHLITATGQRVTLRCSPRSGDLSVYWYQQSLDQGLQFLIQYYNGEERAKGNILERFSAQQFPDLHSELNLSSLELGDSALYFCASSVGGIGSYEQYFGPGTRLTVT.

V usage is TRBV24-1 and J usage is TRBJ2-2; 7 positions match TRBD1. Germline V gene data show CDR1 as KGHDR and CDR2 as SFDVKD. The CDR3 covers 14 residues. The ends lost 6 bases at V and 5 bases at J; junction bases unmatched: 5. In DNA, the CDR3 is TGTGCCACCAGTCGAGGGGGCGTTACCGGGGAGCTGTTTTTT. Translation gives CATSRGGVTGELFF.

The chain joins TRBV7-8 to TRBJ2-7; 8 positions agree with TRBD2. With V trimmed by 3 bases and J by 0 bases, 4 bases remained unmatched. The CDR3 is made up of 15 amino acids. From germline, CDR1 is SGHVS and CDR2 FQNEAQ. For the CDR3, the DNA is TGTGCCAGCAGCTTTAGCGGGGCTAGCTCCTACGAGCAGTACTTC. The encoded protein is CASSFSGASSYEQYF.

V is TRBV4-1 and J is TRBJ2-7, with 7 bases identical to TRBD1. The V and J ends lost 2 bases and 3 bases, in that order; junction bases with no gene match: 7. Germline loops: CDR1 MGHRA, CDR2 YSYEKL. This CDR3 spans 15 amino acids. The CDR3 coding sequence is TGCGCCAGCAGCCAAACGACAGGGCCCTACTACGAGCAGTACTTC. This encodes CASSQTTGPYYEQYF.

The chain carries TRBV11-3 and TRBJ1-1; D is unclear. Germline V gives CDR1 SGHNT, CDR2 YENEEA. This CDR3 contains 13 residues. V lost 1 base and J 0 bases, leaving 3 bases between the germline ends. CDR3 sequence: CASSLAVNTEAFF. CDR3 in DNA: TGTGCCAGCAGCTTAGCTGTGAACACTGAAGCTTTCTTT.

The CDR3: CASSWGQGGNQPQHF. CDR3 sequence (DNA): TGTGCCAGCAGCTGGGGACAGGGAGGCAATCAGCCCCAGCATTTT. The chain carries TRBV6-5 and TRBJ1-5, with 9 bases lining up with TRBD1. In germline, CDR1 is MNHEY, CDR2 SVGAGI. The V and J ends lost 6 bases and 2 bases, in that order; junction bases with no gene match: 5. The CDR3 is 15 amino acids.

The J gene is TRBJ1-6, the V gene TRBV4-1, with D perhaps TRBD1 (5 bases). V lost 2 bases and J 9 bases, leaving 8 bases between the germline ends. Germline values: CDR1 MGHRA, CDR2 YSYEKL. The CDR3 length is 13 residues. This CDR3 reads CASSQQGISPLHF. In DNA form, the CDR3 reads TGCGCCAGCAGCCAACAGGGAATTTCACCCCTCCACTTT.

This clone was counted a few times. The chain employs TRBV5-6 and TRBJ2-2; D gene unclear. Trimming pared 0 bases from V and 4 bases from J, leaving 10 bases between. Germline CDR1 reads SGHDT; CDR2 reads YYEEEE. The CDR3 has 15 residues. The CDR3 DNA reads TGTGCCAGCAGCTTGGGCCTAGACGGCACCGGGGAGCTGTTTTTT. This translates into CASSLGLDGTGELFF.

This clone has only one observation. This chain joins TRBV6-5 and TRBJ2-1; D call uncertain. Germline V CDR1 and CDR2: MNHEY, SVGAGI. The CDR3 has 12 residues. V lost 2 bases and J 9 bases, leaving 8 bases between the germline ends. The CDR3 protein is CASSYNPGEQFF. In DNA, the CDR3 is TGTGCCAGCAGTTACAATCCGGGTGAGCAGTTCTTC.

This rearrangement joins TRBV27 to TRBJ1-5; 7 bases agree with TRBD1. The CDR3 runs 17 residues. CDR1 is MNHEY, CDR2 SMNVEV, per germline (reference sequence). The V and J ends lost 2 bases and 0 bases, in that order; junction bases with no gene match: 7. DNA for the CDR3: TGTGCCAGCAGTTTAAAGCTGACAGGGTATAGCAATCAGCCCCAGCATTTT. Protein: CASSLKLTGYSNQPQHF.

This clone was seen a single time. The V gene is TRBV5-6, the J gene TRBJ2-2, with 14 bases that match TRBD2. The ends lost 0 bases at V and 4 bases at J; junction bases unmatched: 5. CDR3 length: 18 amino acids. CDR1 is SGHDT, CDR2 YYEEEE, per germline. CDR3 in amino acids: CASSLEGLAGEFTGELFF. In DNA form, the CDR3 reads TGTGCCAGCAGCTTGGAGGGACTAGCGGGGGAGTTCACCGGGGAGCTGTTTTTT.

This chain joins TRBV5-4 and TRBJ1-2; TRBD1 aligns across 8 bases. The ends lost 7 bases at V and 6 bases at J; junction bases unmatched: 8. The germline gives CDR1 SGHNT, CDR2 YYREEE (reference sequence). CDR3 length: 13 residues. The CDR3 region has the DNA TGTGCCAGCCTACAGGGGGAGGCGGATGGCTACACCTTC. It translates to CASLQGEADGYTF.